A selection of T cell receptor beta chains follows, all from one sample in a study of CD8 T cells in Susac syndrome. TCRdb analysed the immunoSEQ multiplex PCR reads with MiXCR anew, one entry per CDR3 protein. The sample records over 100,000 distinct CDR3 sequences, 96% being singletons. Sequenced: CD4+ T cells from PBMCs. These receptors were taken from a human donor with Susac syndrome. The CDR3 runs from the conserved cysteine through the conserved F or W. Fields, in order: D gene, J gene, clone size, V gene, CDR3 DNA, CDR3 protein. D genes are given only for firm matches. Clone size is shown for a subset of rows, as once, few, many or a class of expanded clone.

NA | TRBJ2-1 | NA | TRBV13 | TGTGCCAGCAGCAAGGGCACGAAGGGCAGTCCTGGCAATGAGCAGTTCTTC | CASSKGTKGSPGNEQFF
TRBD1 | TRBJ1-4 | NA | TRBV29-1 | TGCAGCGTTGCTCCTTTCGGGACAGATAATGAAAAACTGTTTTTT | CSVAPFGTDNEKLFF
NA | TRBJ1-5 | NA | TRBV3-1 | TGTGCCAGCAGCCACGGAACAGGCCTGGGATCCGAGCGAAATCAGCCCCAGCATTTT | CASSHGTGLGSERNQPQHF
TRBD2 | TRBJ2-6 | NA | TRBV5-4 | TGTGCGTCAGGGAGGGAGTCTGGGGCCAACGTCCTGACTTTC | CASGRESGANVLTF
TRBD2 | TRBJ2-5 | NA | TRBV9 | TGTGCCAGCAGCGTAGCTCCAGCGGGAGGCTGGGAGACCCAGTACTTC | CASSVAPAGGWETQYF
NA | TRBJ1-2 | NA | TRBV3-1 | TGTGCCAGCAGCCGGGACGGGGGCTATGGCGATGGCTACACCTTC | CASSRDGGYGDGYTF
TRBD2 | TRBJ2-3 | NA | TRBV29-1 | TGCAGCGTTGAAGATGCGGGACTAGCGACAGATACGCAGTATTTT | CSVEDAGLATDTQYF
TRBD2 | TRBJ2-1 | NA | TRBV5-1 | TGCGCCAGCAGCACCCAGGGGACTAGCGGGAGGTGGAATGAGCAGTTCTTC | CASSTQGTSGRWNEQFF
NA | TRBJ2-3 | NA | TRBV7-2 | TGTGCCAGCAGCCCCCGGAGAAACACAGATACGCAGTATTTT | CASSPRRNTDTQYF
TRBD2 | TRBJ2-1 | NA | TRBV20-1 | TGCAGTGCTGATCTCGGGGGGGCGGGACTCGAGGAGTTCTTC | CSADLGGAGLEEFF
TRBD2 | TRBJ2-1 | NA | TRBV12-3/TRBV12-4 | TGTGCCAGCAGTTTATTGGCGGGAGTCCCGGGGCAGTTCTTC | CASSLLAGVPGQFF
NA | TRBJ1-1 | NA | TRBV28 | TGTGCCAGCAGATCGCCGGCCGAGAACACTGAAGCTTTCTTT | CASRSPAENTEAFF
TRBD1 | TRBJ2-7 | NA | TRBV2 | TGTGCCAGCAGTTGGACAGGGGGCACGTACGAGCAGTACTTC | CASSWTGGTYEQYF
NA | TRBJ1-2 | NA | TRBV20-1 | TGCAGTGCTGCCTACAGAGGGATTGGCTATGGCTACACCTTC | CSAAYRGIGYGYTF
NA | TRBJ2-2 | NA | TRBV2 | TGTGCCAGCATGAGGAGGGAGCAGACCGGGGAGCTGTTTTTT | CASMRREQTGELFF
NA | TRBJ2-1 | NA | TRBV29-1 | TGCAGCGGTGCAGTGTCCTACAATGAGCAGTTCTTC | CSGAVSYNEQFF
NA | TRBJ2-3 | NA | TRBV27 | TGTGCCAGCAGTTTAGTCTTGTCGGCAGGGATAAGGACAGATACGCAGTATTTT | CASSLVLSAGIRTDTQYF
NA | TRBJ1-2 | NA | TRBV9 | TGTGCCAGCAGCGCTCCCGTGGGAATCTATGGCTACACCTTC | CASSAPVGIYGYTF
NA | TRBJ2-1 | once | TRBV4-1 | TGCGCCAGCAGCCAATCCAGGGTCAATGAGCAGTTCTTC | CASSQSRVNEQFF
NA | TRBJ1-5 | NA | TRBV29-1 | TGCAGCGTTGAGAGGCCGGGGGAGCCCCAGCATTTT | CSVERPGEPQHF
NA | TRBJ1-1 | NA | TRBV6-4 | TGTGCCAGCAGCCGCTCAGGATTGCAAACTGAAGCTTTCTTT | CASSRSGLQTEAFF
TRBD2 | TRBJ2-3 | NA | TRBV3-1 | TGTGCCAGCAGCCAGGTTCCACAGGGACTAGCGGGCACAGATACGCAGTATTTT | CASSQVPQGLAGTDTQYF
NA | TRBJ1-2 | NA | TRBV29-1 | TGCAGCGTTGATACAAAGGGCTACACCTTC | CSVDTKGYTF
TRBD2 | TRBJ2-2 | NA | TRBV25-1 | TGTGCCAGCAGTGATCATGGGACTAGCGTTGGGGAGCTGTTTTTT | CASSDHGTSVGELFF
NA | TRBJ2-3 | NA | TRBV7-9 | TGTGCCAGCAGCTCGCCAGATACGCAGTATTTT | CASSSPDTQYF
NA | TRBJ2-7 | NA | TRBV20-1 | TGCAGTGCTAGAGGACCACCGACCTACGAGCAGTACTTC | CSARGPPTYEQYF
NA | TRBJ2-1 | NA | TRBV20-1 | TGCAGTGCAATGGGCGAATCCTACAATGAGCAGTTCTTC | CSAMGESYNEQFF
TRBD2 | TRBJ2-2 | once | TRBV4-1 | TGCGCCAGCAGCCCTCGACTAGCGGGTAACACCGGGGAGCTGTTTTTT | CASSPRLAGNTGELFF
TRBD2 | TRBJ2-1 | NA | TRBV14 | TGTGCCAGCAGCTCTGGAGGGGGACTAGCGGGAAGGAATGAGCAGTTCTTC | CASSSGGGLAGRNEQFF
TRBD2 | TRBJ2-3 | NA | TRBV30 | TGTGCCTGGCATGGGGCTCGGGGGGGCACAGATACGCAGTATTTT | CAWHGARGGTDTQYF
TRBD2 | TRBJ2-3 | NA | TRBV4-2 | TGTGCCAGCAGCCAAGGCTTTTATGAGCGGGAGGGCGCAGATACGCAGTATTTT | CASSQGFYEREGADTQYF
NA | TRBJ1-1 | NA | TRBV29-1 | TGCAGCGTCCCGACAAAGAACACTGAAGCTTTCTTT | CSVPTKNTEAFF
TRBD1 | TRBJ1-5 | NA | TRBV29-1 | TGCAGCGTGGGGACAGGGACCCATCAGCCCCAGCATTTT | CSVGTGTHQPQHF
NA | TRBJ1-1 | NA | TRBV12-3/TRBV12-4 | TGTGCCAGCAGTTTGCGGCAGGCGAACACTGAAGCTTTCTTT | CASSLRQANTEAFF
NA | TRBJ2-7 | NA | TRBV5-1 | TGCGCCAGCAGCAGAACCGGGCCAAACTACGAGCAGTACTTC | CASSRTGPNYEQYF
NA | TRBJ1-5 | NA | TRBV7-8 | TGTGCCAGCAGCCCAAGGGAGGGCAATCAGCCCCAGCATTTT | CASSPREGNQPQHF
NA | TRBJ1-1 | NA | TRBV12-3/TRBV12-4 | TGTGCCAGCAGTTTCGGGGGAGCGACTGAAGCTTTCTTT | CASSFGGATEAFF
TRBD2 | TRBJ2-3 | NA | TRBV20-1 | TGCAGTGCCGGAGGACTAGCGGGAGAGGGGACAGATACGCAGTATTTT | CSAGGLAGEGTDTQYF
NA | TRBJ2-5 | NA | TRBV7-9 | TGTGCCAGCAGCTTAGTAGCCGCCGCCGGAGAGACCCAGTACTTC | CASSLVAAAGETQYF
NA | TRBJ2-5 | NA | TRBV5-6 | TGTGCCAGCAGCATGACAGGCAAAGAGACCCAGTACTTC | CASSMTGKETQYF
NA | TRBJ2-7 | NA | TRBV20-1 | TGCAGTGTAGGTCGCGACGGCTCCTACGAGCAGTACTTC | CSVGRDGSYEQYF
NA | TRBJ2-1 | NA | TRBV24-1 | TGTGCCACCCTTTCACCGGGGGCGATGGGCTACAATGAGCAGTTCTTC | CATLSPGAMGYNEQFF
NA | TRBJ2-5 | NA | TRBV3-1 | TGTGCCAGCAGCCAAGATTTCGAGACCCAGTACTTC | CASSQDFETQYF
NA | TRBJ2-1 | once | TRBV7-2 | TGTGCCAGCAGCAGCGGTGAGCAGTTCTTC | CASSSGEQFF
TRBD1 | TRBJ1-2 | NA | TRBV6-2/TRBV6-3 | TGTGCCAGCGGGGACAGTCCACCTAACTATGGCTACACCTTC | CASGDSPPNYGYTF
NA | TRBJ2-5 | NA | TRBV6-5 | TGTGCCAGCAGTTACACCTCATTTGGGACCCAGTACTTC | CASSYTSFGTQYF